Listed below are T cell receptor beta chains from one sample, sequenced in a study of beta chain features in type 1 diabetes. Sequencing used immunoSEQ multiplex PCR; TCRdb keeps in-frame clones, though not all of them. The repertoire consists of about 160,000 clones, with 6.5% to 10% occurring once and the leading ten covering over 0.45%. What was sequenced was central memory CD4+ T cells from blood. The origin of the receptors is a woman between 18 and 29 years old with type 1 diabetes. Both conserved end residues are part of each CDR3. D genes are given only for firm matches. For some rows the clone size is stated as once, few or many, or as a class when expanded; others skip it.

abundance: .; j_gene: TRBJ1-5; d_gene: TRBD1; v_gene: TRBV25-1; CDR3aa: CASSADTGGVSNQPQHF; CDR3nt: TGTGCCAGCAGTGCAGATACAGGGGGAGTAAGCAATCAGCCCCAGCATTTT
abundance: few; j_gene: TRBJ2-3; d_gene: TRBD1; v_gene: TRBV28; CDR3aa: CASSFHRGGTSDTQYF; CDR3nt: TGTGCCAGCAGTTTTCACAGGGGTGGGACCTCGGATACGCAGTATTTT
abundance: few; j_gene: TRBJ2-7; d_gene: TRBD1; v_gene: TRBV6-6; CDR3aa: CASKEGQRKNEQYF; CDR3nt: TGTGCCAGTAAAGAGGGACAGCGTAAAAACGAGCAGTACTTC
abundance: few; j_gene: TRBJ2-4; d_gene: TRBD2; v_gene: TRBV7-2; CDR3aa: CASSPPAGGMNIQYF; CDR3nt: TGTGCCAGCAGCCCCCCAGCGGGGGGGATGAACATTCAGTACTTC
abundance: .; j_gene: TRBJ2-7; d_gene: .; v_gene: TRBV4-2; CDR3aa: CASSPQEGSYEQYF; CDR3nt: TGTGCCAGCAGCCCGCAGGAGGGATCCTACGAGCAGTACTTC
abundance: few; j_gene: TRBJ2-7; d_gene: .; v_gene: TRBV5-1; CDR3aa: CASSLEGPLSYEQYF; CDR3nt: TGCGCCAGCAGCTTGGAGGGGCCCCTCTCCTACGAGCAGTACTTC
abundance: few; j_gene: TRBJ1-3; d_gene: .; v_gene: TRBV11-2; CDR3aa: CASRVGGPRGNTIYF; CDR3nt: TGTGCCAGCAGAGTTGGGGGCCCACGCGGAAACACCATATATTTT
abundance: few; j_gene: TRBJ1-2; d_gene: .; v_gene: TRBV7-2; CDR3aa: CASSLGFGVNGYTF; CDR3nt: TGTGCCAGCAGCTTAGGTTTCGGGGTTAATGGCTACACCTTC
abundance: .; j_gene: TRBJ2-7; d_gene: TRBD1; v_gene: TRBV19; CDR3aa: CASSTGQGGKSSYEQYF; CDR3nt: TGTGCCAGTAGTACGGGACAGGGGGGAAAAAGCTCCTACGAGCAGTACTTC
abundance: .; j_gene: TRBJ2-7; d_gene: TRBD1; v_gene: TRBV5-5; CDR3aa: CASSLIGTGTGEQYF; CDR3nt: TGTGCCAGCAGCTTGATCGGGACAGGGACGGGTGAGCAGTACTTC
abundance: few; j_gene: TRBJ2-5; d_gene: TRBD2; v_gene: TRBV18; CDR3aa: CASSPGTRQETQYF; CDR3nt: TGTGCCAGCTCACCAGGGACTAGACAAGAGACCCAGTACTTC
abundance: few; j_gene: TRBJ1-2; d_gene: .; v_gene: TRBV7-2; CDR3aa: CASSLSGANYGYTF; CDR3nt: TGTGCCAGCAGCTTGTCAGGGGCTAACTATGGCTACACCTTC
abundance: few; j_gene: TRBJ2-2; d_gene: .; v_gene: TRBV7-3; CDR3aa: CASSLGAREAGELFF; CDR3nt: TGTGCCAGCAGCTTAGGAGCCAGGGAGGCCGGGGAGCTGTTTTTT
abundance: few; j_gene: TRBJ2-2; d_gene: .; v_gene: TRBV5-1; CDR3aa: CASSLAITGELFF; CDR3nt: TGCGCCAGCAGCTTGGCCATCACCGGGGAGCTGTTTTTT
abundance: .; j_gene: TRBJ2-1; d_gene: .; v_gene: TRBV11-2; CDR3aa: CASRLGAYNEQFF; CDR3nt: TGTGCCAGCAGACTAGGAGCCTACAATGAGCAGTTCTTC
abundance: few; j_gene: TRBJ2-4; d_gene: TRBD2; v_gene: TRBV7-8; CDR3aa: CASSLTSGTKNIQYF; CDR3nt: TGTGCCAGCAGCTTGACTAGCGGGACCAAAAACATTCAGTACTTC
abundance: .; j_gene: TRBJ2-7; d_gene: .; v_gene: TRBV30; CDR3aa: CAWSVTPPDEQYF; CDR3nt: TGTGCCTGGAGTGTGACTCCGCCCGACGAGCAGTACTTC
abundance: .; j_gene: TRBJ2-4; d_gene: .; v_gene: TRBV5-8; CDR3aa: CASGTSDRNIQYF; CDR3nt: TGTGCCAGCGGTACCTCTGACAGGAACATTCAGTACTTC
abundance: few; j_gene: TRBJ2-3; d_gene: TRBD2; v_gene: TRBV5-1; CDR3aa: CASSPITSEDTQYF; CDR3nt: TGCGCCAGCAGCCCCATCACTAGCGAGGATACGCAGTATTTT
abundance: few; j_gene: TRBJ2-1; d_gene: TRBD2; v_gene: TRBV28; CDR3aa: CASSVRREKFF; CDR3nt: TGTGCCAGCAGTGTCAGGCGGGAGAAGTTCTTC
abundance: few; j_gene: TRBJ2-3; d_gene: .; v_gene: TRBV30; CDR3aa: CALGGGDTQYF; CDR3nt: TGTGCCCTAGGGGGGGGAGATACGCAGTATTTT
abundance: .; j_gene: TRBJ2-2; d_gene: TRBD2; v_gene: TRBV5-1; CDR3aa: CASSLGDYAGELFF; CDR3nt: TGCGCCAGCAGCTTGGGGGACTATGCCGGGGAGCTGTTTTTT
abundance: .; j_gene: TRBJ2-7; d_gene: .; v_gene: TRBV28; CDR3aa: CASATDYEQYF; CDR3nt: TGTGCCAGCGCGACAGACTACGAGCAGTACTTC
abundance: .; j_gene: TRBJ2-4; d_gene: .; v_gene: TRBV15; CDR3aa: CATSTGFGLAKNIQYF; CDR3nt: TGTGCCACCAGTACAGGGTTTGGGTTAGCCAAAAACATTCAGTACTTC
abundance: .; j_gene: TRBJ1-6; d_gene: TRBD1; v_gene: TRBV6-6; CDR3aa: CASSGTGGYNSPLHF; CDR3nt: TGTGCCAGCTCCGGGACAGGAGGCTATAATTCACCCCTCCACTTT
abundance: few; j_gene: TRBJ2-3; d_gene: .; v_gene: TRBV5-1; CDR3aa: CASSPSTDTQYF; CDR3nt: TGCGCCAGCAGCCCTAGCACAGATACGCAGTATTTT
abundance: few; j_gene: TRBJ2-5; d_gene: TRBD2; v_gene: TRBV29-1; CDR3aa: CSVEPLTSGRKTQYF; CDR3nt: TGCAGCGTTGAACCACTTACTAGCGGGAGAAAGACCCAGTACTTC
abundance: .; j_gene: TRBJ2-1; d_gene: TRBD1; v_gene: TRBV19; CDR3aa: CASSSRTGLGNEQFF; CDR3nt: TGTGCCAGTAGTTCGAGGACAGGGCTGGGCAATGAGCAGTTCTTC
abundance: .; j_gene: TRBJ1-2; d_gene: .; v_gene: TRBV5-4; CDR3aa: CASSPLGANYGYTF; CDR3nt: TGTGCCAGCAGTCCTCTCGGGGCTAACTATGGCTACACCTTC